This entry lists 15 T cell receptor beta chains sequenced from one sample in a study of CD8 T cells in ankylosing spondylitis. Findings and caveats of the study: Ankylosing spondylitis blood appeared to be characterized by a TCR beta motif of eight highly homologous variants.

MiXCR was run by TCRdb on the 5' RACE reads, yielding one entry per CDR3 protein. The sample lists around 430,000 distinct CDR3 sequences, roughly 18% occurring once. Their cognate antigens are unknown. The specimen sequenced was blood, either unsorted or a sorted T cell fraction (not recorded which). The receptors derive from a male donor with ankylosing spondylitis.

This clonotype was observed a few times. This chain connects TRBV5-1 to TRBJ2-4, with 13 bases matching TRBD2. With 0 bases clipped from V and 7 bases from J, the junction kept 4 bases outside the gene matches. The CDR3 extends over 16 amino acids. Germline-derived CDR1 and CDR2 are SGHRS and YFSETQ. CDR3 loop: CASSLETSGGTNIQYF. CDR3 nucleotides: TGCGCCAGCAGCTTGGAGACTAGCGGGGGGACGAACATTCAGTACTTC.

This clonotype was counted between two and nine times. V gene TRBV20-1 combines with J gene TRBJ2-1; unclear D gene. This CDR3 is built from 14 residues. In germline, CDR1 is DFQATT, CDR2 SNEGSKA (reference sequence). Trimming removed 0 bases at V and 0 bases at J, with 6 bases between. The DNA of the CDR3 is TGCAGTGCTAGAGATCGACTCTCCTACAATGAGCAGTTCTTC. Amino acid sequence: CSARDRLSYNEQFF.

This chain uses TRBV5-1 with TRBJ2-2, with D perhaps matching TRBD2 (5 bases). Trimming removed 2 bases from V and 5 bases from J, with 13 bases in between. Germline loops: CDR1 SGHRS, CDR2 YFSETQ. The CDR3 covers 15 residues. CDR3 residues: CASSFRRDFTGELFF. For the CDR3, the DNA is TGCGCCAGCAGCTTTAGACGGGATTTTACCGGGGAGCTGTTTTTT.

The chain recombines TRBV11-3 with TRBJ2-7, with D perhaps matching TRBD1 (6 bases). Per germline, CDR1 SGHNT and CDR2 YENEEA. The CDR3 spans 15 residues. The ends were cut back, 1 base at V and 7 bases at J, with 17 bases in the middle. CDR3 in amino acids: CASSLARQGSGEQYF. The CDR3 coding sequence is TGTGCCAGCAGCTTAGCCCGGCAGGGGTCTGGAGAGCAGTACTTC.

In this sample, this clonotype turned up a few times. This chain links TRBV6-5 with TRBJ1-2, with 9 bases fitting TRBD1. This CDR3 has 18 amino acids. The germline V gene encodes CDR1 MNHEY and CDR2 SVGAGI. With V trimmed by 2 bases and J by 6 bases, 16 bases remained unmatched. The CDR3 bases are TGTGCCAGCAGTTACCTCGGAACAGGGGGCGCTTCCCTGGATGGCTACACCTTC. Translating gives CASSYLGTGGASLDGYTF.

In this sample, this clonotype turned up a few times. The chain carries TRBV28 and TRBJ1-1; 7 nucleotides match TRBD1. After removal of 8 bases from V and 4 bases from J, the junction contained 10 bases not matched to a gene. Germline CDR1 reads MDHEN; CDR2 reads SYDVKM. CDR3 length equals 14 residues. CDR3 sequence reads: CASCSHTGVTEAFF. CDR3 in DNA: TGTGCCAGCTGTAGCCACACAGGGGTCACTGAAGCTTTCTTT.

The V gene is TRBV20-1, the J gene TRBJ1-2, with 7 bases aligning to TRBD1. CDR3 length equals 14 residues. With 1 base clipped from V and 8 bases from J, the junction kept 10 bases outside the gene matches. CDR1 and CDR2 (germline): DFQATT, SNEGSKA (reference sequence). CDR3 protein: CSARGRTGAGGYTF. Written as DNA, the CDR3 is TGCAGTGCTAGAGGGAGGACAGGAGCAGGGGGCTACACCTTC.

V and J are TRBV5-1 and TRBJ2-3; D possibly corresponds to TRBD1 (5 bases). With 0 bases removed from V and 4 bases from J, the gap between germline ends came to 15 bases. The V gene's germline CDR1 is SGHRS and CDR2 YFSETQ. CDR3 length: 16 residues. CDR3 in amino acids: CASSLVGPPVSDTQYF. The CDR3 coding sequence is TGCGCCAGCAGCTTGGTGGGGCCCCCGGTCTCAGATACGCAGTATTTT.

This clonotype came up a few times. The gene calls are TRBV6-1 and TRBJ2-1; TRBD2 aligns across 8 bases. Germline CDR1 reads MNHNS; CDR2 reads SASEGT. The V and J ends lost 6 bases and 6 bases, in that order; junction bases with no gene match: 13. The CDR3 consists of 16 residues. The CDR3 DNA reads as TGTGCCAGCAGCTCAGCCCGACTAGCGAGGACCAATGAGCAGTTCTTC. Protein sequence: CASSSARLARTNEQFF.

This clonotype was counted between two and nine times. V usage is TRBV4-3 and J usage is TRBJ1-2; 8 bases align to TRBD1. The V gene's germline CDR1 is LGHNA and CDR2 YSLEER. Losses at the gene ends were 8 bases for V and 4 bases for J; bases not matched to a gene: 12. This CDR3 region has 15 residues. CDR3 nucleotide sequence: TGCGCCAGCTCCCCAGGGGCAGGGGGCGCCTATGGCTACACCTTC. This encodes CASSPGAGGAYGYTF.

This clonotype turned up a few times. The V and J genes are TRBV7-6 and TRBJ2-7; no definite D call. In germline, CDR1 is SGHVS, CDR2 FNYEAQ. The CDR3 totals 16 residues. Between the trimmed V and J ends, which lost 0 bases and 0 bases, there was a span of 12 bases. The CDR3 coding sequence is TGTGCCAGCAGCTTAGCACCGGGCCTGAGCTCCTACGAGCAGTACTTC. Protein: CASSLAPGLSSYEQYF.

The J gene is TRBJ2-6, the V gene TRBV28; D is unresolved. Germline V gene sequence: CDR1 MDHEN, CDR2 SYDVKM. This CDR3 contains 14 residues. Trimming pared 6 bases from V and 4 bases from J, leaving 10 bases between. DNA for the CDR3: TGTGCCAGCAGCCCAAGCCAGGGGGCCAACGTCCTGACTTTC. It translates to CASSPSQGANVLTF.

There are a few counts of this clonotype. The V and J genes are TRBV6-6 and TRBJ2-7; D is unclear. There are 13 residues in the CDR3. The V gene lost 5 bases and the J gene lost 1 base, with 9 bases spanning the gap. Germline values: CDR1 MNHNY, CDR2 SVGAGI (reference sequence). CDR3 sequence (DNA): TGTGCCAGCAGTCTAGACCAGTCCTACGAGCAGTACTTC. It translates to CASSLDQSYEQYF.

This clonotype was counted between two and nine times. The chain couples TRBV5-1 to TRBJ2-5, with TRBD1 as a possible D gene (5 bases). The CDR3 sequence is 13 residues long. Germline loops: CDR1 SGHRS, CDR2 YFSETQ. V was clipped by 2 bases and J by 7 bases, with 12 bases between them. The CDR3 nucleotides are TGCGCCAGCAGCTTTGAGACAAGGGGGACCCAGTACTTC. Translating it yields CASSFETRGTQYF.

The rearrangement links TRBV6-1 to TRBJ2-3; a possible D gene is TRBD2 (6 bases). The CDR3 extends over 16 amino acids. CDR1 is MNHNS and CDR2 is SASEGT in the germline V gene. Trimming removed 6 bases at V and 0 bases at J, with 16 bases between. CDR3 sequence (DNA): TGTGCCAGCAGCCCCGGCTGGGGGGATAGCACAGATACGCAGTATTTT. It yields the protein CASSPGWGDSTDTQYF.